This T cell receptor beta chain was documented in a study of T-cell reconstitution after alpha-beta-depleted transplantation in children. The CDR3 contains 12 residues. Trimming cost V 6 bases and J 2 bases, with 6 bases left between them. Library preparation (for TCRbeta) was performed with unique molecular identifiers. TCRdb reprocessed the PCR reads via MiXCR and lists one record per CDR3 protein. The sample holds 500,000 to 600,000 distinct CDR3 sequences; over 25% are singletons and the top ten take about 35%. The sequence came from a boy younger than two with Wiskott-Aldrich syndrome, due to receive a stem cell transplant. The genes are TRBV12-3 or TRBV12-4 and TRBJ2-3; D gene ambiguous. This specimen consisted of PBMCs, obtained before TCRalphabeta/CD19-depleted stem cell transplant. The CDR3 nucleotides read TGTGCCAGCAGGCTCTCCACAGATACGCAGTATTTT. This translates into CASRLSTDTQYF.